The present T cell receptor beta chain was sequenced within a study of shared clonotypes between healthy human individuals. This clone was detected only once. Positively selected for CCR7, the CD45RO-negative cells used as naive CD8 cells excluded terminally differentiated effector memory CD45RA+ cells. Assay used: immunoSEQ multiplex PCR; TCRdb lists only in-frame clones, some missing. The sample has around 1.9 million clones, roughly 93% seen once. This receptor was taken from a man aged 18 to 29 in good health. Some clones in this sample may be carry-over from other donors' samples. The material sequenced was naive CD8+ T cells from PBMCs.

DNA of the CDR3: TGTGCCAGCAGCCACAGAGCCTCCAATCACTATGGCTACACCTTC. Its translation: CASSHRASNHYGYTF. V is TRBV5-6 and J is TRBJ1-2; D is undetermined. V was trimmed by 4 bases and J by 3 bases, leaving 16 bases between them. Germline lookup yields CDR1 SGHDT and CDR2 YYEEEE. This CDR3 is built from 15 residues.